This T cell receptor (beta chain) was documented in a study of shared clonotypes between healthy human individuals. Here immunoSEQ multiplex PCR was the method, and the copy in TCRdb shows in-frame clones only, minus some. The sample has approximately 1,000,000 clones; about four fifths are singletons. The CDR3 length is 17 residues. CDR1 and CDR2 (germline): KGHSH, LQKENI. V was pared by 0 bases and J by 4 bases, with 9 bases of the junction left unmatched. The genes are TRBV18 and TRBJ1-2, with TRBD1 matching over 9 bases. The TCR comes from a man between 18 and 35 years old in good health. Some clones in this sample may be carry-over from other donors' samples. Sequencing was carried out using memory CD4+ T cells from PBMCs. Subset in this sample: CD45RA-negative fraction. CDR3: CASSPPSGTGLSYGYTF. The DNA for the CDR3 is TGTGCCAGCTCACCACCGAGTGGGACAGGGTTGTCCTATGGCTACACCTTC.